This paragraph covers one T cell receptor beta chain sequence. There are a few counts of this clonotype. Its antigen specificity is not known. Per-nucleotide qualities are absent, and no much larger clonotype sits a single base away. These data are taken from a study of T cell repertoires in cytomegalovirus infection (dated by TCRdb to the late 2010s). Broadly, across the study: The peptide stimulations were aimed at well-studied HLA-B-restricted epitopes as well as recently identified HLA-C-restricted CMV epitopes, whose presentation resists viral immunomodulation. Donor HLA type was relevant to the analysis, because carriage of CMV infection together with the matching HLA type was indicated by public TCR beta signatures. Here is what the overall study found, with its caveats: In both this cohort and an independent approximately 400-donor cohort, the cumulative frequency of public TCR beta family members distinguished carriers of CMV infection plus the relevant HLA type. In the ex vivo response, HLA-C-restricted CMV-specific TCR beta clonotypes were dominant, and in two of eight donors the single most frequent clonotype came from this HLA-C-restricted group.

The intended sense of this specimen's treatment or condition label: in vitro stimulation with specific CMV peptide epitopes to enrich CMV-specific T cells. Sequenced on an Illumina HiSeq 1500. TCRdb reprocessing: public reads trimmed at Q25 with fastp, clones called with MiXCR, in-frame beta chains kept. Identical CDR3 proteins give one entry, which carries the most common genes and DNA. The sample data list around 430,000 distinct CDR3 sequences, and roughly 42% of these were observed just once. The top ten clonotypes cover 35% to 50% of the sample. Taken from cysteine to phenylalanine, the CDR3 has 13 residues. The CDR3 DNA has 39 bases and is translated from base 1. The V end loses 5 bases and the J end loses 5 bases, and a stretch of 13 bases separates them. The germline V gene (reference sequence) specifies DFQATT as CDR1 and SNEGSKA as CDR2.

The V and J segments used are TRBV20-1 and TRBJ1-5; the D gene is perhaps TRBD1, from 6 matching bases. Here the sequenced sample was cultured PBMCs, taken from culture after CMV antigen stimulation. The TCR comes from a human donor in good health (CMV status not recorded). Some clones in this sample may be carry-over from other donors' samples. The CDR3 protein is CSAQDSYYQPQHF. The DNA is TGCAGTGCTCAGGACAGTTACTATCAGCCCCAGCATTTT.